The 26 T cell receptor beta chains listed next were all sequenced from one sample in a study of molecular identifiers for immune sequencing clone quantification. TCRdb re-called the PCR reads through MiXCR, storing one row per CDR3 protein. The repertoire holds tens of thousands of distinct CDR3 sequences, with around 25% as singletons. Sequencing was performed on naive CD8+ T cells from blood, with Jurkat cell RNA spiked in. Subset noted: FACS-sorted CD8+CD4-CCR7+CD45RA+ naive T cells. These receptors were collected from a human donor in good health. Some libraries in this study had Jurkat cell RNA spiked in.

This clonotype was detected only a few times. The chain employs TRBV28 and TRBJ2-3; tentative D call: TRBD2 (6 bases). Germline V lookup: CDR1 MDHEN, CDR2 SYDVKM. V dropped 6 bases and J dropped 2 bases, with 15 bases sitting between them. The CDR3 is 15 amino acids. The CDR3 region has the DNA TGTGCCAGCAGGCCCGGAACTAGCTACACAGATACGCAGTATTTT. Encoded protein: CASRPGTSYTDTQYF.

This chain links TRBV7-9 with TRBJ2-7; 7 positions match TRBD1. This CDR3 spans 13 amino acids. CDR1 SEHNR and CDR2 FQNEAQ come from the germline V gene (reference sequence). J was trimmed by 3 bases and V by 4 bases; bases with no gene match: 3. CDR3 loop: CASSSDRNYEQYF. The CDR3 nucleotides are TGTGCCAGCAGCTCGGACAGGAACTACGAGCAGTACTTC.

The chain recombines TRBV6-5 with TRBJ1-1; D is ambiguous. Trimming stripped 6 bases from V and 0 bases from J, with 11 bases between. The CDR3 loop spans 14 amino acids. Germline assignment: CDR1 MNHEY and CDR2 SVGAGI. The CDR3 region is CASRYSSMNTEAFF. The CDR3 bases are TGTGCCAGCAGATATAGCTCCATGAACACTGAAGCTTTCTTT.

There are many counts of this clonotype. The chain uses TRBV5-4 and TRBJ2-7; 9 nucleotides match TRBD1. Germline CDR1 is SGHNT and CDR2 is YYREEE (reference sequence). The trim removed 4 bases at V and 5 bases at J, leaving 7 bases unmatched. This CDR3 contains 14 residues. The CDR3 DNA sequence: TGTGCCAGCAGCCCGGGACAGGGTGCTAACGAGCAGTACTTC. It is translated as CASSPGQGANEQYF. Supplemented by reference TRBV5-4 and TRBJ2-7, the full variable domain reads ETGVTQSPTHLIKTRGQQVTLRCSSQSGHNTVSWYQQALGQGPQFIFQYYREEENGRGNFPPRFSGLQFPNYSSELNVNALELDDSALYLCASSPGQGANEQYFGPGTRLTVT.

This sequence joins TRBV6-1 and TRBJ1-3; TRBD1 might be the D (6 bases). The germline gives CDR1 MNHNS, CDR2 SASEGT. V lost 2 bases and J lost 4, with 9 bases in between. The CDR3 covers 14 residues. The CDR3: CASSEWTAGNTIYF. DNA for the CDR3: TGTGCCAGCAGTGAATGGACAGCCGGAAACACCATATATTTT.

This clonotype was detected once. A read error may explain this, as a much larger clone is one base away. This chain links TRBV27 with TRBJ1-1; 9 bases are shared with TRBD1. Germline V gene lookup returns CDR1 MNHEY and CDR2 SMNVEV (reference sequence). The CDR3 length is 16 residues. The junction had 16 bases not matched to a gene; V was cut back by 10 bases and J by 4 bases. Here the CDR3 reads CANAYGTGILSTEAFF. DNA for the CDR3: TGTGCCAACGCTTATGGGACAGGGATATTGAGCACTGAAGCTTTCTTT.

This clonotype was found many times. CDR3 amino acids: CASSLWIAGGGEQYF. The CDR3 nucleotides are TGTGCCAGCAGCCTTTGGATAGCGGGGGGCGGCGAGCAGTACTTC. This chain connects TRBV7-2 to TRBJ2-7; 10 bases fit TRBD2. Unmatched junction bases numbered 10, after V lost 5 bases and J lost 6 bases. Germline V gives CDR1 SGHTA, CDR2 FQGNSA. The CDR3 totals 15 residues.

This clonotype was picked up many times. The chain joins TRBV3-1 to TRBJ1-1; D ambiguous. The CDR3 length is 13 residues. CDR1 and CDR2 (germline): LGHDT, YNNKEL (reference sequence). V was cut by 4 bases and J by 0 bases, with 6 bases left in between. CDR3 bases: TGTGCCAGCAGCCCGGTGTTGAACACTGAAGCTTTCTTT. Amino acid sequence: CASSPVLNTEAFF. The full variable domain, rest sourced from reference TRBV3-1 and TRBJ1-1, is DTAVSQTPKYLVTQMGNDKSIKCEQNLGHDTMYWYKQDSKKFLKIMFSYNNKELIINETVPNRFSPKSPDKAHLNLHINSLELGDSAVYFCASSPVLNTEAFFGQGTRLTVV.

V gene TRBV29-1 combines with J gene TRBJ1-1, with D tentatively TRBD1 (5 bases). The CDR3 runs 14 residues. V was cut by 2 bases and J by 4 bases, with 14 bases left in between. From germline, CDR1 is SQVTM and CDR2 ANQGSEA. The CDR3 DNA follows: TGCAGCGTTGAACTCACAGACAGACCCACTGAAGCTTTCTTT. It specifies CSVELTDRPTEAFF.

The chain recombines TRBV19 with TRBJ2-3; 11 positions match TRBD2. Per germline, CDR1 LNHDA and CDR2 SQIVND (reference sequence). This CDR3 is built from 17 residues. The V and J ends lost 3 bases and 1 base, in that order; junction bases with no gene match: 6. The CDR3 sequence is CASSMIVAGGGTDTQYF. In DNA form, the CDR3 reads TGTGCCAGTAGTATGATTGTAGCGGGAGGGGGCACAGATACGCAGTATTTT.

This clonotype was detected only a few times. The rearrangement uses TRBV27 and TRBJ2-1, with 11 bases lining up with TRBD2. CDR1 MNHEY and CDR2 SMNVEV come from the germline V gene (reference sequence). The trim removed 6 bases at V and 3 bases at J, leaving 1 base unmatched. This CDR3 has 14 residues. CDR3 DNA: TGTGCCAGCAGGGGACTAGCGGTCTACAATGAGCAGTTCTTC. Its protein product is CASRGLAVYNEQFF.

Many counts were recorded for this clonotype. One junction end disagrees with the germline gene, perhaps due to a read error. The rearrangement links TRBV20-1 to TRBJ2-7, with 7 bases lining up with TRBD2. This CDR3 comprises 13 residues. The germline CDR1 and CDR2 sequences are DFQATT and SNEGSKA (reference sequence). The CDR3 DNA is TGCAGTTCACGTAGCGGGCAATCCTACGAGCAGTGCTTC. Protein: CSSRSGQSYEQCF.

There are a few counts of this clonotype. This sequence joins TRBV20-1 and TRBJ2-7; 8 bases line up with TRBD2. CDR1 is DFQATT and CDR2 is SNEGSKA in the germline V gene (reference sequence). The V segment lost 0 bases and the J segment 1 base; nucleotides outside the gene matches: 11. CDR3 length: 17 residues. The CDR3 protein is CSARDLIGGGPSYEQYF. DNA for the CDR3: TGCAGTGCTAGAGATCTCATTGGCGGGGGGCCGTCCTACGAGCAGTACTTC.

CDR3 nucleotides: TGCGCCAGCAGCCAAGAGGCCCTGCGGGGAAAAACTAGCACAGATACGCAGTATTTT. Translation gives CASSQEALRGKTSTDTQYF. This chain connects TRBV4-1 to TRBJ2-3, with a weak D call TRBD2 (6 bases). Germline-derived CDR1 and CDR2 are MGHRA and YSYEKL. This CDR3 is 19 amino acids long. The ends were cut back, 0 bases at V and 0 bases at J, with 19 bases in the middle.

Concerning this clonotype: A much larger clone lies one base from this, so it may be a read error. The V gene is TRBV13, the J gene TRBJ1-1, with D unresolved. Germline V gene data show CDR1 as PRHDT and CDR2 as FYEKMQ (reference sequence). This CDR3 has 12 residues. The CDR3 DNA is TGTGCCAGCAGCTTCCCGAACACTGACGCTTTCTTT. It translates to CASSFPNTDAFF.

This clonotype came up many times. The chain carries TRBV4-1 and TRBJ1-1, with 9 bases identical to TRBD1. V lost 7 bases and J lost 0; bases outside the gene matches: 9. Germline assignment: CDR1 MGHRA and CDR2 YSYEKL. The CDR3 has 16 residues. DNA of the CDR3: TGCGCCAGCATGAGTGGGGGACAGGGCTTGAACACTGAAGCTTTCTTT. The encoded protein is CASMSGGQGLNTEAFF.

This clonotype was observed many times. The chain links TRBV7-9 to TRBJ1-1; D unresolved. Trimming removed 3 bases at V and 2 bases at J, with 4 bases between. The CDR3 is 12 residues long. Germline V gene data show CDR1 as SEHNR and CDR2 as FQNEAQ (reference sequence). The DNA of the CDR3 is TGTGCCAGCAGCTTTGGCAACACTGAAGCTTTCTTT. It is translated as CASSFGNTEAFF.

The chain joins TRBV4-2 to TRBJ2-3; D gene ambiguous. Trimming pared 2 bases from V and 2 bases from J, leaving 5 bases between. This CDR3 region has 13 residues. Germline V gives CDR1 LGHNA, CDR2 YNFKEQ. CDR3 sequence: CASSQFITDTQYF. The CDR3 DNA sequence: TGTGCCAGCAGCCAATTCATCACAGATACGCAGTATTTT.

The chain has TRBV12-3 or TRBV12-4 and TRBJ1-1, with a weak D call TRBD1 (6 bases). The CDR3 is made up of 14 amino acids. V lost 4 bases and J 4 bases, leaving 13 bases between the germline ends. The CDR3 bases are TGTGCCAGCAGTTCGACAGGAGCGATCACTGAAGCTTTCTTT. Translated: CASSSTGAITEAFF.

This clonotype was seen at least ten times. The chain combines TRBV29-1 with TRBJ2-7, with D perhaps matching TRBD1 (6 bases). In germline, CDR1 is SQVTM, CDR2 ANQGSEA. This CDR3 comprises 13 residues. The V and J ends lost 6 bases and 4 bases respectively, with 16 bases between them. CDR3 nucleotides: TGCAGCGTCAGGGGTAGGGATATGTACGAGCAGTACTTC. Translating it yields CSVRGRDMYEQYF.

This chain connects TRBV7-2 to TRBJ2-1, with 7 bases identical to TRBD2. V lost 5 bases and J lost 5; bases outside the gene matches: 9. CDR3 length equals 15 residues. CDR1 SGHTA and CDR2 FQGNSA come from the germline V gene. The CDR3 DNA reads as TGTGCCAGCAGCCCGGGGAGGACTAGGAACAATGAGCAGTTCTTC. Amino acids: CASSPGRTRNNEQFF.

This clonotype has more than one count but fewer than ten. The CDR3 coding sequence is TGTGCCAGCAGCTTAGGGCCGGGACAGGGGGCCGACGAGCAGTACTTC. The encoded protein is CASSLGPGQGADEQYF. The rearrangement joins TRBV7-2 to TRBJ2-7; 12 bases match TRBD1. Germline assignment: CDR1 SGHTA and CDR2 FQGNSA. Losses at the gene ends were 1 base for V and 5 bases for J; bases not matched to a gene: 6. The CDR3 runs to 16 residues.

This clonotype was recorded a few times. The CDR3 reads CASRGQGSGSGVSYEQYF. The CDR3 DNA reads as TGTGCCAGTAGGGGACAGGGTAGCGGGAGCGGGGTCTCCTACGAGCAGTACTTC. The V call is TRBV19, the J call TRBJ2-7; TRBD1 or TRBD2 may be the D gene (9 bases each). The CDR3 has 18 residues. V was pared by 6 bases and J by 0 bases, with 24 bases between. Germline V gene data show CDR1 as LNHDA and CDR2 as SQIVND (reference sequence).

This clonotype was counted between two and nine times. The chain links TRBV27 to TRBJ1-6; 9 positions agree with TRBD1. CDR1 is MNHEY and CDR2 is SMNVEV in the germline V gene (reference sequence). With V trimmed by 6 bases and J by 9 bases, 9 bases remained unmatched. The CDR3 sequence is 15 residues long. The CDR3 region has the DNA TGTGCCAGCAGAGAAACAGGGGGCGTATTTTCACCCCTCCACTTT. It encodes CASRETGGVFSPLHF.

This clonotype was observed at least ten times. This sequence joins TRBV7-9 and TRBJ1-2; the D gene is possibly TRBD1 (6 bases). V was trimmed by 4 bases and J by 10 bases, leaving 19 bases between them. Germline V gene data show CDR1 as SEHNR and CDR2 as FQNEAQ (reference sequence). This CDR3 comprises 14 residues. CDR3 nucleotides: TGTGCCAGCAGCTCGGAGACAGGAACATTTGACTACACCTTC. Its translation: CASSSETGTFDYTF. Full variable domain (rest looked up from reference TRBV7-9 and TRBJ1-2): DTGVSQNPRHKITKRGQNVTFRCDPISEHNRLYWYRQTLGQGPEFLTYFQNEAQLEKSRLLSDRFSAERPKGSFSTLEIQRTEQGDSAMYLCASSSETGTFDYTFGSGTRLTVV.

The V and J genes are TRBV12-3 or TRBV12-4 and TRBJ2-3; weak D call: TRBD2 (6 bases). Trimming removed 6 bases from V and 3 bases from J, with 28 bases in between. The length of the CDR3 is 19 residues. CDR3 sequence (DNA): TGTGCCAGCAGATTTTTTTTGGGGTTAGCGGCACCCTCAACAGATACGCAGTATTTT. It translates to CASRFFLGLAAPSTDTQYF.